Below, 17 T cell receptor beta chains from the same sample are listed, as sequenced in a study of T cell changes during pregnancy in multiple sclerosis. Here immunoSEQ multiplex PCR was the method, and the copy in TCRdb shows in-frame clones only, minus some. The sample has over 70,000 clones; about 94% are singletons. Source: peripheral blood, taken in the third trimester of pregnancy. The receptors originated from a female donor with multiple sclerosis, enrolled in a pregnancy study.

The rearrangement uses TRBV2 and TRBJ2-7; TRBD1 is a possible D gene (5 bases). Per germline, CDR1 SNHLY and CDR2 FYNNEI. The CDR3 sequence is 13 residues long. V was clipped by 5 bases and J by 4 bases, with 12 bases between them. The CDR3 reads CASSHRSIYEQYF. DNA of the CDR3: TGTGCCAGCAGTCACAGGAGTATATACGAGCAGTACTTC.

The chain links TRBV28 to TRBJ1-2; TRBD1 is a possible D gene (5 bases). Trimming cost V 3 bases and J 6 bases, with 11 bases left between them. Germline V gene data show CDR1 as MDHEN and CDR2 as SYDVKM. CDR3 length equals 13 residues. The CDR3 here is CASSFGQGDGYTF. CDR3 nucleotides: TGTGCCAGCAGTTTCGGTCAGGGCGATGGCTACACCTTC.

This rearrangement joins TRBV28 to TRBJ1-5; D may be TRBD1 (6 bases). V dropped 2 bases and J dropped 4 bases, with 12 bases sitting between them. The germline gives CDR1 MDHEN, CDR2 SYDVKM. The CDR3 is made up of 15 amino acids. The CDR3 DNA sequence: TGTGCCAGCAGTTTACAGGGGTTCGGGAATCAGCCCCAGCATTTT. This sequence encodes CASSLQGFGNQPQHF.

V gene TRBV27 combines with J gene TRBJ2-3, with D hard to call. The ends were cut back, 4 bases at V and 1 base at J, with 9 bases in the middle. The CDR3 is made up of 14 amino acids. Germline assignment: CDR1 MNHEY and CDR2 SMNVEV (reference sequence). The CDR3: CASSWVTGTDTQYF. DNA of the CDR3: TGTGCCAGCAGTTGGGTGACTGGCACAGATACGCAGTATTTT.

This chain links TRBV5-4 with TRBJ1-2; possibly TRBD1 for D (5 bases). Trimming left V 1 base short and J 4 bases short, with 11 bases between. The CDR3 sequence is 14 residues long. Per the germline V gene, CDR1 is SGHNT and CDR2 is YYREEE (reference sequence). This chain's CDR3 is CASSLTGVPYGYTF. Here the CDR3 DNA reads TGTGCCAGCAGCTTGACGGGGGTACCCTATGGCTACACCTTC.

The chain has TRBV19 and TRBJ2-1, with a tentative D call TRBD2 (5 bases). Germline V gives CDR1 LNHDA, CDR2 SQIVND (reference sequence). Trimming cost V 3 bases and J 0 bases, with 9 bases left between them. This CDR3 is 15 amino acids long. The CDR3 here is CASSIMGSSYNEQFF. The CDR3 DNA reads as TGTGCCAGTAGTATCATGGGGAGCTCCTACAATGAGCAGTTCTTC.

Worth noting for this clone: This CDR3 is also generated by other DNA sequences in the sample. The J gene is TRBJ2-1, the V gene TRBV5-1, with D maybe TRBD2 (5 bases). CDR3 length equals 14 residues. The V gene lost 2 bases and the J gene lost 1 base, with 7 bases spanning the gap. In germline, CDR1 is SGHRS, CDR2 YFSETQ. This CDR3 is CASSFGNSYNEQFF. The CDR3, as DNA: TGCGCCAGCAGCTTCGGGAATTCCTACAATGAGCAGTTCTTC.

The V call is TRBV5-1, the J call TRBJ2-3; 8 bases match TRBD2. This CDR3 is 16 amino acids long. Trimming at V came to 4 bases and at J to 4 bases, leaving 11 bases not matched to a gene. Germline values: CDR1 SGHRS, CDR2 YFSETQ. CDR3 nucleotide sequence: TGCGCCAGCAGCCCATGGCCCCGGGAGGGGCCAGATACGCAGTATTTT. It translates to CASSPWPREGPDTQYF.

The V call is TRBV28, the J call TRBJ1-1, with 7 bases that match TRBD1. The CDR3 has 11 residues. V dropped 8 bases and J dropped 7; count of bases not matched to a gene: 4. Germline loops: CDR1 MDHEN, CDR2 SYDVKM. The CDR3 DNA is TGTGCCAGCGCCCAGGGGGGTGAAGCTTTCTTT. This translates into CASAQGGEAFF.

The chain joins TRBV6-6 to TRBJ2-5; possible D gene TRBD1, 6 bases. With 6 bases removed from V and 5 bases from J, the gap between germline ends came to 16 bases. In germline, CDR1 is MNHNY, CDR2 SVGAGI (reference sequence). The CDR3 totals 14 residues. This CDR3 reads CASSPKQGGETQYF. CDR3 coding DNA: TGTGCCAGCAGCCCCAAACAGGGTGGGGAGACCCAGTACTTC.

V usage is TRBV27 and J usage is TRBJ1-2; tentative D call: TRBD1 (6 bases). V lost 0 bases and J lost 7, with 18 bases in between. Germline V lookup: CDR1 MNHEY, CDR2 SMNVEV (reference sequence). This CDR3 has 16 amino acids. CDR3 coding DNA: TGTGCCAGCAGTTTATCAGGGCAGGGGAAGTATGGTGGCTACACCTTC. It specifies CASSLSGQGKYGGYTF.

The chain uses TRBV29-1 and TRBJ1-1, with 8 bases identical to TRBD1. Germline V gene lookup returns CDR1 SQVTM and CDR2 ANQGSEA. The length of the CDR3 is 14 residues. V was pared by 5 bases and J by 0 bases, with 5 bases of the junction left unmatched. CDR3 residues: CSVQRTGMNTEAFF. As DNA, the CDR3 is TGCAGCGTTCAAAGGACAGGGATGAACACTGAAGCTTTCTTT.

This chain links TRBV18 with TRBJ1-2; maybe TRBD1 (5 bases). V dropped 2 bases and J dropped 2 bases, with 12 bases sitting between them. The CDR3 runs 15 residues. Per germline, CDR1 KGHSH and CDR2 LQKENI. The CDR3 DNA sequence: TGTGCCAGCTCACCAACAGGAAGCCAAAACTATGGCTACACCTTC. It encodes CASSPTGSQNYGYTF.

This clone was detected once. This chain joins TRBV7-6 and TRBJ2-1, with 8 bases fitting TRBD1. Germline trimming cut 0 bases from V and 6 bases from J; bases unmatched to any gene: 10. Germline CDR1 and CDR2: SGHVS and FNYEAQ. CDR3 size: 17 residues. The CDR3 sequence: CASSLASPRRGLNEQFF. Written as DNA, the CDR3 is TGTGCCAGCAGCTTAGCCTCCCCTCGCAGGGGGCTCAATGAGCAGTTCTTC.

V gene TRBV5-4 combines with J gene TRBJ2-2; 10 nucleotides match TRBD1. CDR1 and CDR2 (germline): SGHNT, YYREEE (reference sequence). Trimming removed 2 bases from V and 6 bases from J; junction bases left unmatched: 1. This CDR3 is 14 amino acids long. The CDR3 protein is CASSFGTGAGELFF. DNA for the CDR3: TGTGCCAGCAGCTTCGGGACAGGGGCCGGGGAGCTGTTTTTT.

V and J are TRBV7-9 and TRBJ2-7; a possible D gene is TRBD2 (5 bases). This CDR3 contains 13 residues. The V end was cut by 5 bases, the J end by 6 bases, with 14 bases between. From germline, CDR1 is SEHNR and CDR2 FQNEAQ (reference sequence). The DNA of the CDR3 is TGTGCCAGCAGCCCAGCCGGGATTACCGAGCAGTACTTC. Amino acids: CASSPAGITEQYF.

This clone was picked up one time. J is TRBJ1-2 and V is TRBV21-1; TRBD1, the table's D call, was not compared with the DNA. TRBV21-1 corresponds to a pseudogene. This CDR3 contains 12 residues. This CDR3 reads CASSNPTVYYTF. The CDR3 coding sequence is TGTGCCAGCAGCAACCCCACAGTTTACTACACCTTC.